These 23 T cell receptor beta chains were sequenced from one sample in a study of CD8 T cells in ankylosing spondylitis. TCRdb called the 5' RACE reads again in MiXCR, with one record for every CDR3 protein. Here the sample spans 25,000 to 35,000 distinct CDR3 sequences, about 31% being singletons. What was sequenced was synovial fluid, either unsorted or a sorted T cell fraction (not recorded which). These TCRs come from a male donor with ankylosing spondylitis.

V usage is TRBV5-4 and J usage is TRBJ1-1, with D perhaps matching TRBD1 (6 bases). Germline V gene data show CDR1 as SGHNT and CDR2 as YYREEE (reference sequence). The CDR3 totals 15 residues. The V end was cut by 4 bases, the J end by 0 bases, with 13 bases between. The CDR3 reads CASSELDSMNTEAFF. The CDR3 region has the DNA TGTGCCAGCAGCGAGTTGGACAGCATGAACACTGAAGCTTTCTTT.

This clonotype came up many times. The chain is built from TRBV7-9 and TRBJ2-1; D might be TRBD2 (6 bases). The CDR3 is 14 residues long. Trimming shortened V by 7 bases and J by 3 bases, and 13 bases separated the two germline ends. Germline lookup yields CDR1 SEHNR and CDR2 FQNEAQ (reference sequence). The CDR3 DNA sequence: TGTGCCAGCAAGGAGATAGCGGACTACAATGAGCAGTTCTTC. It encodes CASKEIADYNEQFF.

The chain combines TRBV4-2 with TRBJ2-3, with TRBD2 matching 9 bases. Germline assignment: CDR1 LGHNA and CDR2 YNFKEQ. This CDR3 is 16 amino acids long. The V and J ends lost 1 base and 6 bases, in that order; junction bases with no gene match: 8. The CDR3 nucleotides are TGTGCCAGCAGCCAAGTAGCGCGGGAGGGCGGCGATACGCAGTATTTT. As protein: CASSQVAREGGDTQYF.

This clonotype was seen just once. A junction boundary mismatches the germline segment, possibly from a read error. The CDR3 nucleotides are TGTGACATCAACGACCGGTACGAGCAGTACTTC. Translating it yields CDINDRYEQYF. The rearrangement joins TRBV10-3 to TRBJ2-7, with D uncertain. Germline V gene sequence: CDR1 ENHRY, CDR2 SYGVKD. The CDR3 runs 11 residues.

The genes are TRBV7-9 and TRBJ2-1; D may be TRBD2 (6 bases). The V gene lost 10 bases and the J gene lost 2 bases, with 18 bases spanning the gap. This CDR3 has 15 amino acids. Germline CDR1 SEHNR, CDR2 FQNEAQ (reference sequence). The CDR3: CATVLGIAAYNEQFF. DNA for the CDR3: TGTGCCACCGTCTTGGGAATAGCGGCCTACAATGAGCAGTTCTTC.

In this sample, this clonotype turned up many times. The rearrangement uses TRBV19 and TRBJ1-1; 8 bases map to TRBD1. Looked up from germline, CDR1 is LNHDA and CDR2 is SQIVND (reference sequence). V lost 4 bases and J lost 1; bases outside the gene matches: 2. CDR3 length equals 14 residues. The CDR3 DNA is TGTGCCAGTAGTACAGGACAGGGGAACACTGAAGCTTTCTTT. This encodes CASSTGQGNTEAFF.

The rearrangement joins TRBV11-2 to TRBJ1-4, with D perhaps TRBD1 (6 bases). V lost 5 bases to trimming and J lost 0 bases, with 13 bases between them. Looked up from germline, CDR1 is SGHAT and CDR2 is FQNNGV. The CDR3 is 16 amino acids. DNA of the CDR3: TGTGCCAGCAGCCCTCGTAGGGGGGCAACTAATGAAAAACTGTTTTTT. Protein product: CASSPRRGATNEKLFF.

The chain couples TRBV7-2 to TRBJ1-1, with D maybe TRBD1 (5 bases). Trimming removed 0 bases from V and 1 base from J, with 15 bases in between. Germline V gene sequence: CDR1 SGHTA, CDR2 FQGNSA. The CDR3 extends over 17 amino acids. For the CDR3, the DNA is TGTGCCAGCAGCTTAGCAGTGGGACTGAGTACGAACACTGAAGCTTTCTTT. This translates into CASSLAVGLSTNTEAFF.

This clonotype was found a few times. The V gene is TRBV10-1, the J gene TRBJ2-5; 7 positions match TRBD1. Germline CDR1 WNHNN, CDR2 SYGVQD (reference sequence). The CDR3 loop spans 17 amino acids. V gave up 0 bases and J gave up 5 bases; unmatched junction bases: 12. CDR3 amino acids: CASSESIGTGEQETQYF. The CDR3 nucleotides are TGCGCCAGCAGTGAGTCGATTGGAACAGGGGAGCAGGAGACCCAGTACTTC.

This clonotype was recorded many times. This chain joins TRBV7-2 and TRBJ2-6; D not resolved. Germline CDR1 SGHTA, CDR2 FQGNSA. The CDR3 has 18 amino acids. The V end was cut by 1 base, the J end by 0 bases, with 13 bases between. This CDR3 is CASSLVSWLTSGANVLTF. The DNA of the CDR3 is TGTGCCAGCAGCTTAGTGAGCTGGTTGACCTCTGGGGCCAACGTCCTGACTTTC.

V and J are TRBV10-3 and TRBJ2-1, with 9 bases lining up with TRBD2. CDR3 length: 15 residues. V dropped 10 bases and J dropped 6; count of bases not matched to a gene: 13. The germline V gene encodes CDR1 ENHRY and CDR2 SYGVKD. Written as DNA, the CDR3 is TGTGCCACTCGTGCCGTAGCGGGAGACGGCAATGAGCAGTTCTTC. Amino acid sequence: CATRAVAGDGNEQFF.

The chain recombines TRBV19 with TRBJ2-3; D might be TRBD1 (5 bases). The CDR3 is made up of 17 amino acids. The germline gives CDR1 LNHDA, CDR2 SQIVND (reference sequence). Trimming took 3 bases from V and 2 from J, leaving 18 bases between them. The CDR3, as DNA: TGTGCCAGTAGTATCCGGCTGGCGGACAAAGTCACAGATACGCAGTATTTT. Translating it yields CASSIRLADKVTDTQYF.

This clonotype appeared a few times. The V call is TRBV7-8, the J call TRBJ2-5; tentatively, D is TRBD1 (5 bases). From germline, CDR1 is SGHVS and CDR2 FQNEAQ. V lost 1 base, J lost 2 bases, and 8 bases lay in between. The CDR3 loop spans 14 amino acids. CDR3 nucleotide sequence: TGTGCCAGCAGCTTAGGAAGGGGACAAGAGACCCAGTACTTC. Translated: CASSLGRGQETQYF.

This clonotype was recorded once. The J gene is TRBJ2-7, the V gene TRBV6-1; TRBD2 agrees at 7 bases. The J segment lost 6 bases and the V segment lost 2 bases, leaving 7 bases of the junction unmatched. Germline CDR1 and CDR2: MNHNS and SASEGT. There are 14 residues in the CDR3. For the CDR3, the DNA is TGTGCCAGCAGTGAATGGGGGGGAGAGCGCGAGCAGTACGTC. It yields the protein CASSEWGGEREQYV.

The sample holds many counts of this clonotype. The rearrangement uses TRBV12-3 or TRBV12-4 and TRBJ1-5; D gene uncertain. The CDR3 runs 13 residues. Trimming shortened V by 6 bases and J by 6 bases, and 12 bases separated the two germline ends. The CDR3 DNA follows: TGTGCCAGCAGAGGACTGAAGGGTCAGCCCCAGCATTTT. Translating gives CASRGLKGQPQHF.

The rearrangement links TRBV18 to TRBJ1-5; 9 bases map to TRBD1. This CDR3 is built from 18 residues. Germline V gene lookup returns CDR1 KGHSH and CDR2 LQKENI. Trimming removed 2 bases from V and 0 bases from J; junction bases left unmatched: 8. The CDR3 region is CASSPYTGGLYSNQPQHF. DNA of the CDR3: TGTGCCAGCTCACCATATACAGGGGGCCTCTATAGCAATCAGCCCCAGCATTTT.

The rearrangement joins TRBV5-6 to TRBJ1-5; D remains unclear. The V end lost 1 base, the J end lost 4 bases, and 6 bases lay between the germline ends. Germline CDR1 and CDR2: SGHDT and YYEEEE. The CDR3 is 13 residues long. DNA of the CDR3: TGTGCCAGCAGCTTGCACGGGAATCAGCCCCAGCATTTT. As protein: CASSLHGNQPQHF.

With regard to this clonotype: Sequence at one end of the junction differs from germline and may be a read error. The chain has TRBV7-8 and TRBJ1-2, with D perhaps matching TRBD1 (5 bases). There are 16 residues in the CDR3. Germline V gene lookup returns CDR1 SGHVS and CDR2 FQNEAQ. The DNA of the CDR3 is TGTGCCAGCAGCTCCGACCGAGGGGAAACTGACTATGGCTACATCTTC. It codes for CASSSDRGETDYGYIF.

In this sample, this clonotype turned up many times. CDR3 in amino acids: CASSLGGDRSYEQYF. CDR3 in DNA: TGTGCCAGCAGCTTAGGGGGAGACAGGAGCTACGAGCAGTACTTC. The chain joins TRBV7-9 to TRBJ2-7; perhaps TRBD1 as D (6 bases). V lost 1 base to trimming and J lost 3 bases, with 13 bases between them. Germline CDR1 is SEHNR and CDR2 is FQNEAQ (reference sequence). This CDR3 has 15 amino acids. Drawing the rest from reference TRBV7-9 and TRBJ2-7, the complete variable domain is DTGVSQNPRHKITKRGQNVTFRCDPISEHNRLYWYRQTLGQGPEFLTYFQNEAQLEKSRLLSDRFSAERPKGSFSTLEIQRTEQGDSAMYLCASSLGGDRSYEQYFGPGTRLTVT.

This clonotype was counted a few times. The chain couples TRBV10-2 to TRBJ2-7, with D perhaps TRBD2 (5 bases). The CDR3 is made up of 12 amino acids. Germline V gives CDR1 WSHSY, CDR2 SAAADI. Between the trimmed V and J ends, which lost 4 bases and 6 bases, there was a span of 10 bases. CDR3 nucleotide sequence: TGCGCCAGCAGTGGTTACAGCGGCGAGCAGTACTTC. Protein sequence: CASSGYSGEQYF.

The chain recombines TRBV28 with TRBJ1-5; D may be TRBD1 (5 bases). Trimming removed 6 bases at V and 3 bases at J, with 12 bases between. Germline assignment: CDR1 MDHEN and CDR2 SYDVKM. CDR3 length: 14 residues. The CDR3 here is CASSLGTANQPQHF. In DNA, the CDR3 is TGTGCCAGCAGCCTCGGGACGGCCAATCAGCCCCAGCATTTT.

The chain is built from TRBV7-2 and TRBJ2-3; 9 bases align to TRBD2. In germline, CDR1 is SGHTA, CDR2 FQGNSA. CDR3 length: 16 amino acids. Trimming at V came to 4 bases and at J to 0 bases, leaving 5 bases not matched to a gene. The CDR3 loop reads CASSSGLAPSTDTQYF. The DNA of the CDR3 is TGTGCCAGCAGCTCCGGACTAGCGCCTAGCACAGATACGCAGTATTTT.

The J gene is TRBJ2-3, the V gene TRBV28, with D uncertain. Between the trimmed V and J ends, which lost 3 bases and 1 base, there was a span of 8 bases. This CDR3 is 14 amino acids long. Germline CDR1 MDHEN, CDR2 SYDVKM. CDR3 DNA: TGTGCCAGCAGTTTTGTTCTAGGCACAGATACGCAGTATTTT. It codes for CASSFVLGTDTQYF.